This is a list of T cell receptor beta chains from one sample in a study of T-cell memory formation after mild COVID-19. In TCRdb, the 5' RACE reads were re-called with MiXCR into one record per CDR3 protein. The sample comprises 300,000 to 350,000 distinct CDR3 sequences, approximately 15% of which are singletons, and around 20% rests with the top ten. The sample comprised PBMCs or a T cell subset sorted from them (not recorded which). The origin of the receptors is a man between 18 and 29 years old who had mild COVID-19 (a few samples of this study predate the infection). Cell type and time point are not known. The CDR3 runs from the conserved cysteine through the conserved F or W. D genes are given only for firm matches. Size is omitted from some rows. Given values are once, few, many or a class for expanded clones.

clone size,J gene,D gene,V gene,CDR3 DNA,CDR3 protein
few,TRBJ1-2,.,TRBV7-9,TGTGCCAGCAGCGGGCCCGGGAGTATCTTACTCGGCTATGGCTACACCTTC,CASSGPGSILLGYGYTF
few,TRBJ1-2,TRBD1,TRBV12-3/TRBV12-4,TGTGCCAGCAGCCCAGGAGTGGGACAGGGATACTATGGCTACACCTTC,CASSPGVGQGYYGYTF
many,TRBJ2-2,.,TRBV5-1,TGCGCCAGCAGCTTGGCGCGTCGAACCGGGGAGCTGTTTTTT,CASSLARRTGELFF
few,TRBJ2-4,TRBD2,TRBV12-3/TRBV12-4,TGTGCCAGCAGCACTAGCGGGGTCAAAAACATTCAGTACTTC,CASSTSGVKNIQYF
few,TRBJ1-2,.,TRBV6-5,TGTGCCAGCACGGGGGAAACCGACAGCTTTTATGGCTACACCTTC,CASTGETDSFYGYTF
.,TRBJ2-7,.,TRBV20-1,TGCAGTGCTAGTACAGAACACTACGAGCAGTACTTC,CSASTEHYEQYF
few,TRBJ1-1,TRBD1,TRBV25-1,TGTGCCAGCAGGAATGACAGGGACACTGAAGCTTTCTTT,CASRNDRDTEAFF
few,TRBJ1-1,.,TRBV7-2,TGTGCCAGCAGCAACAGGGCTACCGATGGTGAAGCTTTCTTT,CASSNRATDGEAFF
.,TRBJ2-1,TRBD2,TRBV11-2,TGTGCCAGCAGCTTGAAGTTTGTGCTAGCGGGGGGGCTGAGTGAGCAGTTCTTC,CASSLKFVLAGGLSEQFF
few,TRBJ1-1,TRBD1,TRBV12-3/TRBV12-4,TGTGCCAGCAGTCCTCAGACAGGGGGGGAAGCTTTCTTT,CASSPQTGGEAFF
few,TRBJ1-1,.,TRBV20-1,TGCAGTGCTTGGCGAGGGGGCACTGAAGCTTTCTTT,CSAWRGGTEAFF
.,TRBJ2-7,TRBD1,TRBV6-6,TGTGCCAGCAGTGAACCGGGACAGGGACACTACGAGCAGTACTTC,CASSEPGQGHYEQYF
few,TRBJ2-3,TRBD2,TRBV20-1,TGCAGTGCTAGAGATCTTGCTAGCGGGGGGGAGGCAGATACGCAGTATTTT,CSARDLASGGEADTQYF
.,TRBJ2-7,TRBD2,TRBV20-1,TGCAGTGCTAGAGACGGGAGGGCCTTAGGGGAGCAGTACTTC,CSARDGRALGEQYF
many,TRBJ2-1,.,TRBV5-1,TGCGCCAGCAGCCCAACCCCCGGGACCATCTCCTACAATGAGCAGTTCTTC,CASSPTPGTISYNEQFF
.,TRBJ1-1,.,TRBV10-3,TGTGCCATCAGCCCGGGCCTCAAAAACACTGAAGCTTTCTTT,CAISPGLKNTEAFF
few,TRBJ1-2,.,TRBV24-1,TGTGCCACCAGTGATTTGCACCTGGTTTTTCACTCTAACTATGGCTACACCTTC,CATSDLHLVFHSNYGYTF
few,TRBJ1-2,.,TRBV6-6,TGTGCCAGCAGTTTCAGGGGCCAGCGTGGCTACACCTTC,CASSFRGQRGYTF
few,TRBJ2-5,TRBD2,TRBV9,TGTGCCAGCAGCGTAGGGCCGGGACTAGCGGGGGGACAAGAGACCCAGTACTTC,CASSVGPGLAGGQETQYF
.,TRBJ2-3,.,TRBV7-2,TGTGCCAGCAGCTTCGGGGCCCCCACAGATACGCAGTATTTT,CASSFGAPTDTQYF
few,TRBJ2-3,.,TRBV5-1,TGCGCCAGCAGCTTGAACTCCTACCTCACAGATACGCAGTATTTT,CASSLNSYLTDTQYF
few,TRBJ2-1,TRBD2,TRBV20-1,TGCAGTGCTAGAGGCGGGGGGACCTACAATGAGCAGTTCTTC,CSARGGGTYNEQFF